These 32 T cell receptor beta chains originate from one sample sequenced in a study of T cell responses to AZD1222 COVID-19 vaccine. Assay: immunoSEQ multiplex PCR; the TCRdb copy retains only in-frame clones and omits some. The repertoire consists of some 150,000 clones, with approximately 89% occurring once and the leading ten covering about 4.8%. Material: peripheral blood, obtained on day 0 of AZD1222 vaccination. The receptors here all came from an adult in good health.

V usage is TRBV28 and J usage is TRBJ2-5, with TRBD2 identical over 13 bases. Per germline, CDR1 MDHEN and CDR2 SYDVKM. With V trimmed by 7 bases and J by 5 bases, 16 bases remained unmatched. The CDR3 spans 18 residues. For the CDR3, the DNA is TGTGCCAGCACCTCAATCGGACTAGCGGGAGCTACCCTGGAGACCCAGTACTTC. As protein: CASTSIGLAGATLETQYF. Full variable domain (rest looked up from reference TRBV28 and TRBJ2-5): DVKVTQSSRYLVKRTGEKVFLECVQDMDHENMFWYRQDPGLGLRLIYFSYDVKMKEKGDIPEGYSVSREKKERFSLILESASTNQTSMYLCASTSIGLAGATLETQYFGPGTRLLVL.

The chain joins TRBV12-3 or TRBV12-4 to TRBJ1-6, with D unresolved. The CDR3 length is 11 residues. Trimming stripped 6 bases from V and 7 bases from J, with 4 bases between. CDR3 residues: CASRGNSPLHF. In DNA, the CDR3 is TGTGCCAGCAGGGGCAATTCACCCCTCCACTTT.

The CDR3 bases are TGTGCCAGCAGCCCGGGCGGTTGGCGGAACACTGAAGCTTTCTTT. This translates into CASSPGGWRNTEAFF. The chain is built from TRBV7-9 and TRBJ1-1; D unclear. The CDR3 is 15 residues long. CDR1 is SEHNR, CDR2 FQNEAQ, per germline (reference sequence). V was shortened by 5 bases and J by 1 base, with 14 bases between the two germline ends.

V usage is TRBV5-1 and J usage is TRBJ1-6, with a weak D call TRBD1 (5 bases). Trimming shortened V by 7 bases and J by 3 bases, and 8 bases separated the two germline ends. Germline CDR1 is SGHRS and CDR2 is YFSETQ. The CDR3 sequence is 13 residues long. The CDR3 region has the DNA TGCGCCAGCGGGGACGTCTATAATTCACCCCTCCACTTT. Protein: CASGDVYNSPLHF. Filled out from reference TRBV5-1 and TRBJ1-6, the complete variable domain reads KAGVTQTPRYLIKTRGQQVTLSCSPISGHRSVSWYQQTPGQGLQFLFEYFSETQRNKGNFPGRFSGRQFSNSRSEMNVSTLELGDSALYLCASGDVYNSPLHFGNGTRLTVT.

The rearrangement joins TRBV6-1 to TRBJ2-3; 10 nucleotides align to TRBD1. Germline V gene sequence: CDR1 MNHNS, CDR2 SASEGT. V shed 1 base and J 2 bases; nucleotides not matched to a gene: 3. The CDR3 length is 16 residues. CDR3 DNA sequence: TGTGCCAGCAGTGAAGTGGGGACAGGGGACACAGATACGCAGTATTTT. Protein: CASSEVGTGDTDTQYF.

This chain links TRBV6-5 with TRBJ1-2; no clear D. Germline V CDR1 and CDR2: MNHEY, SVGAGI. This CDR3 is 15 amino acids long. Between the trimmed V and J ends, which lost 4 bases and 0 bases, there was a span of 12 bases. The CDR3 is CASSCCGRPNYGYTF. The CDR3 coding sequence is TGTGCCAGCAGTTGTTGTGGCAGGCCTAACTATGGCTACACCTTC.

V usage is TRBV5-1 and J usage is TRBJ2-1; D is possibly TRBD1 (5 bases). CDR1 and CDR2 (germline): SGHRS, YFSETQ. The CDR3 has 15 residues. The V gene lost 4 bases and the J gene lost 13 bases, with 24 bases spanning the gap. The CDR3 region is CASSPVTQGLGRQFF. Here the CDR3 DNA reads TGCGCCAGCAGCCCGGTCACGCAGGGCCTCGGACGCCAGTTCTTC.

V gene TRBV7-8 combines with J gene TRBJ1-3, with TRBD1 matching over 9 bases. Trimming cost V 4 bases and J 4 bases; bases outside gene matches: 5. Germline loops: CDR1 SGHVS, CDR2 FQNEAQ. The CDR3 totals 15 residues. The CDR3 DNA is TGTGCCAGCAGCTCCTTGGGACAGGGAGGAAACACCATATATTTT. It yields the protein CASSSLGQGGNTIYF.

This clone has more than one count but fewer than ten. The CDR3 here is CASSSTAAGEKLFF. The CDR3 coding sequence is TGCGCCAGCAGCTCCACCGCCGCGGGGGAAAAACTGTTTTTT. The rearrangement joins TRBV5-1 to TRBJ1-4; D call uncertain. Germline CDR1 and CDR2: SGHRS and YFSETQ. The V end lost 3 bases, the J end lost 8 bases, and 14 bases lay between the germline ends. The CDR3 is made up of 14 amino acids.

The chain is built from TRBV27 and TRBJ1-5; D not certain. From germline, CDR1 is MNHEY and CDR2 SMNVEV (reference sequence). The CDR3 length is 12 residues. Trimming left V 8 bases short and J 2 bases short, with 7 bases between. The CDR3 reads CASGFGNQPQHF. The CDR3, as DNA: TGTGCCAGCGGGTTTGGCAATCAGCCCCAGCATTTT.

The chain is built from TRBV6-1 and TRBJ2-5; D is undetermined. From germline, CDR1 is MNHNS and CDR2 SASEGT. The CDR3 spans 13 residues. Trimming cost V 2 bases and J 2 bases, with 6 bases left between them. CDR3 loop: CASSEINQETQYF. CDR3 bases: TGTGCCAGCAGTGAAATAAATCAAGAGACCCAGTACTTC.

The gene calls are TRBV4-1 and TRBJ1-2; perhaps TRBD1 as D (6 bases). Germline CDR1 MGHRA, CDR2 YSYEKL. V was pared by 1 base and J by 6 bases, with 12 bases between. The CDR3 has 14 amino acids. The CDR3 loop is CASSQAQGMDGYTF. The DNA for the CDR3 is TGCGCCAGCAGCCAAGCCCAGGGGATGGATGGCTACACCTTC.

J is TRBJ1-1 and V is TRBV5-1; weak D call: TRBD1 (6 bases). Trimming left V 1 base short and J 4 bases short, with 11 bases between. Germline loops: CDR1 SGHRS, CDR2 YFSETQ. CDR3 length equals 14 residues. CDR3 DNA: TGCGCCAGCAGCTTGACAGGGCCTGGCACTGAAGCTTTCTTT. This sequence encodes CASSLTGPGTEAFF.

The chain employs TRBV5-1 and TRBJ1-2, with 9 bases that match TRBD1. Germline CDR1 reads SGHRS; CDR2 reads YFSETQ. V was clipped by 4 bases and J by 7 bases; unmatched bases: 8. This CDR3 comprises 14 residues. In DNA form, the CDR3 reads TGCGCCAGCAGCGGGACAGGGAACGAGGGTGGCTACACCTTC. Residues: CASSGTGNEGGYTF.

The chain couples TRBV6-2 or TRBV6-3 to TRBJ1-5; 7 bases are shared with TRBD1. CDR1 MNHEY and CDR2 SVGEGT come from the germline V gene. The CDR3 has 19 amino acids. V shed 0 bases, J shed 0 bases, and the junction held 11 bases outside the gene matches. CDR3 amino acids: CASSYSWVRGFYSNQPQHF. The CDR3, as DNA: TGTGCCAGCAGTTACTCATGGGTCAGGGGGTTTTATAGCAATCAGCCCCAGCATTTT.

The chain uses TRBV7-8 and TRBJ1-6; D gene uncertain. The V gene's germline CDR1 is SGHVS and CDR2 FQNEAQ. V was pared by 5 bases and J by 9 bases, with 11 bases between. CDR3 size: 13 residues. CDR3 DNA: TGTGCCAGCAGCCCGCCCGGTGGTTCACCCCTCCACTTT. Its translation is CASSPPGGSPLHF. The variable domain in full, with the rest retrieved from reference TRBV7-8 and TRBJ1-6, is GAGVSQSPRYKVAKRGQDVALRCDPISGHVSLFWYQQALGQGPEFLTYFQNEAQLDKSGLPSDRFFAERPEGSVSTLKIQRTQQEDSAVYLCASSPPGGSPLHFGNGTRLTVT.

This clone appeared once. The chain has TRBV2 and TRBJ2-2; 7 bases map to TRBD2. The V segment lost 4 bases and the J segment 4 bases; nucleotides outside the gene matches: 9. Germline values: CDR1 SNHLY, CDR2 FYNNEI. There are 16 residues in the CDR3. DNA for the CDR3: TGTGCCAGCAGTGCGATGCGGGAGTTGGGCACCGGGGAGCTGTTTTTT. Its protein product is CASSAMRELGTGELFF.

The table lists this clone with a few counts. This rearrangement joins TRBV10-2 to TRBJ1-2, with 8 bases aligning to TRBD1. Germline V gives CDR1 WSHSY, CDR2 SAAADI. The CDR3 covers 13 residues. The junction had 5 bases not matched to a gene; V was cut back by 9 bases and J by 2 bases. The CDR3 sequence is CASGTGSNYGYTF. The CDR3 bases are TGCGCCAGTGGGACAGGCTCAAACTATGGCTACACCTTC.

The rearrangement links TRBV4-1 to TRBJ2-7; no definite D call. Germline V gene data show CDR1 as MGHRA and CDR2 as YSYEKL. The CDR3 totals 12 residues. Deletions cut 4 bases from V and 4 bases from J, with 8 bases between. CDR3 in amino acids: CASSPAVYEQYF. In nucleotides, the CDR3 is TGCGCCAGCAGCCCCGCGGTATACGAGCAGTACTTC.

This clone has only one observation. V usage is TRBV12-3 or TRBV12-4 and J usage is TRBJ2-7, with D possibly being TRBD1 (6 bases). The length of the CDR3 is 12 residues. Trimming removed 4 bases from V and 13 bases from J, with 17 bases in between. The CDR3 reads CASSSMGQTPYF. The CDR3 DNA sequence: TGTGCCAGCAGTTCGATGGGACAAACGCCTTACTTC.

J is TRBJ2-2 and V is TRBV9, with D perhaps matching TRBD2 (6 bases). This CDR3 is 14 amino acids long. CDR1 SGDLS and CDR2 YYNGEE come from the germline V gene. Trimming stripped 0 bases from V and 6 bases from J, with 9 bases between. The CDR3 loop reads CASSVGWGAGELFF. CDR3 DNA sequence: TGTGCCAGCAGCGTAGGCTGGGGGGCCGGGGAGCTGTTTTTT.

The rearrangement links TRBV3-1 (or the pseudogene TRBV3-2) to TRBJ2-1; TRBD2 matches 7 bases. The CDR3 extends over 16 amino acids. Germline V gene data show CDR1 as LGHDT and CDR2 as YNNKEL (reference sequence). Trimming took 1 base from V and 0 from J; bases not matched to a gene: 3. CDR3 protein: CASSQVLADSYNEQFF. DNA of the CDR3: TGTGCCAGCAGCCAAGTTCTAGCGGACTCCTACAATGAGCAGTTCTTC.

The rearrangement links TRBV5-5 to TRBJ2-2; D call uncertain. Germline values: CDR1 SGHKS, CDR2 YYEKEE (reference sequence). CDR3 length equals 16 residues. The germline V and J ends were trimmed by 2 bases and 0 bases, with 11 bases remaining between them. The chain's CDR3 is CASSFGQTANTGELFF. CDR3 in DNA: TGTGCCAGCAGCTTCGGGCAGACTGCGAACACCGGGGAGCTGTTTTTT.

This clone was seen only a few times. The chain carries TRBV5-4 and TRBJ2-2; no reliable D call. Germline assignment: CDR1 SGHNT and CDR2 YYREEE (reference sequence). The CDR3 loop spans 17 amino acids. V lost 0 bases and J lost 0, with 12 bases in between. The CDR3 DNA sequence: TGTGCCAGCAGCTTGGGGTCGAGAGAGGCGAACACCGGGGAGCTGTTTTTT. The encoded protein is CASSLGSREANTGELFF.

The chain recombines TRBV4-2 with TRBJ2-7; the D gene could be TRBD1 or TRBD2 (5 bases each). The germline V gene encodes CDR1 LGHNA and CDR2 YNFKEQ. The V and J ends lost 4 bases and 3 bases respectively, with 13 bases between them. The CDR3 covers 14 residues. CDR3 nucleotide sequence: TGTGCCAGCAGCCGATCGCAGGGAGACTACGAGCAGTACTTC. Translated: CASSRSQGDYEQYF.

V is TRBV19 and J is TRBJ2-7, with TRBD1 matching over 9 bases. CDR1 is LNHDA, CDR2 SQIVND, per germline (reference sequence). V trimming: 1 base; J trimming: 5 bases; junction bases outside the gene matches: 6. The CDR3 has 15 residues. CDR3 sequence: CASSIVGTGRNEQYF. CDR3 in DNA: TGTGCCAGTAGTATAGTTGGGACAGGGAGAAACGAGCAGTACTTC.

V usage is TRBV3-1 (or the pseudogene TRBV3-2) and J usage is TRBJ2-7; 8 bases line up with TRBD2. With V trimmed by 1 base and J by 6 bases, 5 bases remained unmatched. Germline V gene data show CDR1 as LGHDT and CDR2 as YNNKEL (reference sequence). The CDR3 runs to 14 residues. CDR3 sequence reads: CASSQGGLAGEQYF. CDR3 in DNA: TGTGCCAGCAGCCAAGGCGGACTAGCTGGCGAGCAGTACTTC.

Comment on this clone: At one of its ends the junction is not consistent with the germline gene, which may arise from a read error. The chain recombines TRBV7-7 with TRBJ1-3, with D possibly being TRBD1 (6 bases). The length of the CDR3 is 15 residues. Germline V lookup: CDR1 SSHAT, CDR2 FNYEAQ (reference sequence). The CDR3 spells CASSLDRSPGNTIYF. The CDR3 region has the DNA TGTGCTAGCAGCTTAGACAGGTCTCCCGGAAACACCATATATTTT.

This CDR3 reads CASSPGQPEAFF. The CDR3 DNA reads as TGCGCCAGCAGCCCAGGACAGCCTGAAGCTTTCTTT. The chain couples TRBV5-1 to TRBJ1-1, with D possibly TRBD1 on 6 matching bases. CDR3 length: 12 amino acids. Between the trimmed V and J ends, which lost 4 bases and 6 bases, there was a span of 10 bases. CDR1 is SGHRS, CDR2 YFSETQ, per germline. The full variable domain, in which reference TRBV5-1 and TRBJ1-1 provide the parts outside the CDR3, is KAGVTQTPRYLIKTRGQQVTLSCSPISGHRSVSWYQQTPGQGLQFLFEYFSETQRNKGNFPGRFSGRQFSNSRSEMNVSTLELGDSALYLCASSPGQPEAFFGQGTRLTVV.

V is TRBV12-2 and J is TRBJ2-7. TRBV12-2 is annotated as a pseudogene. The CDR3 extends over 11 amino acids. The CDR3 here is CASRLDYEQYF. The CDR3 coding sequence is TGTGCAAGTCGCTTGGACTACGAGCAGTACTTC.

CDR3 sequence: CASSLYFVGGLYNSPLHF. In DNA form, the CDR3 reads TGCGCCAGCAGCTTGTACTTTGTGGGGGGACTATATAATTCACCCCTCCACTTT. The chain joins TRBV5-1 to TRBJ1-6; D is possibly TRBD1 (5 bases). CDR1 and CDR2 from the germline V gene are SGHRS and YFSETQ. This CDR3 region has 18 residues. V was clipped by 1 base and J by 4 bases, with 18 bases between them.

This clone was seen a few times. The chain recombines TRBV2 with TRBJ1-1, with D tentatively TRBD1 (6 bases). The CDR3 spans 14 residues. Germline V gene sequence: CDR1 SNHLY, CDR2 FYNNEI. V shed 8 bases and J shed 1 base, with 14 bases lying between them. The chain's CDR3 is CASRPGQPNTEAFF. The DNA for the CDR3 is TGTGCCAGCCGGCCCGGACAGCCGAACACTGAAGCTTTCTTT. The full variable domain, with the rest looked up from reference TRBV2 and TRBJ1-1, is EPEVTQTPSHQVTQMGQEVILRCVPISNHLYFYWYRQILGQKVEFLVSFYNNEISEKSEIFDDQFSVERPDGSNFTLKIRSTKLEDSAMYFCASRPGQPNTEAFFGQGTRLTVV.